The T cell receptor (beta chain) under discussion was sequenced for a study of response to subunit inactivated influenza vaccine. General study findings and limits: The authors offered the suggestion that each seasonal influenza vaccination recruits few new T cells.

TCRdb analysed the RT-PCR reads with MiXCR anew, one entry per CDR3 protein. The sample has around 520,000 distinct CDR3 sequences; about 12% are singletons. Germline CDR1 is LNHNV and CDR2 is YYDKDF (reference sequence). This CDR3 region has 14 residues. Trimming removed 0 bases from V and 7 bases from J, with 12 bases in between. Notes on this clonotype: Its specificity is unknown.

Material: PBMCs from blood, obtained on the day of vaccination. The chain is built from TRBV15 and TRBJ1-2; a possible D gene is TRBD1 (5 bases). This sequence was found in a man in his fifties who received an inactivated influenza vaccine. CDR3 in amino acids: CATSREQRGSGYTF. CDR3 nucleotides: TGTGCCACCAGCAGAGAACAGCGGGGCTCTGGCTACACCTTC.